Reported below is one T cell receptor beta chain. Its antigen remains unidentified. Template material for amplifying TCR beta CDR3 regions consisted of RNA transcripts. The HTBI primer set served for first-round RT-PCR of the TCR CDR3. A single record per CDR3 protein comes from TCRdb applying MiXCR to the multiplex PCR reads. The sample has around 520,000 distinct CDR3 sequences; approximately 15% are singletons. Uncontrolled infection, other autoimmune disease, pregnancy and lactation each barred patients from inclusion. Diagnosis relied on clinical symptoms, serum thyroxine and TRAb, thyroid ultrasound and orbital computed tomography. The germline gives CDR1 SGHDT, CDR2 YYEEEE. This CDR3 has 14 residues. Trimming at V came to 5 bases and at J to 7 bases, leaving 9 bases not matched to a gene. The sample originates from a study of T cells in Graves' hyperthyroidism and ophthalmopathy. General observations from the study: The authors' 13 V-J model separated ophthalmopathy from stable hyperthyroidism. Most thyroid clonotypes that were expanded above 0.001 also turned up in blood.

This chain connects TRBV5-6 to TRBJ1-2; 9 bases match TRBD1. Sequencing was done on a sample of blood. The sequence was obtained from a woman between 18 and 29 years old with Graves' hyperthyroidism. CDR3 sequence reads: CASRVGQGTPGYTF. The CDR3 region has the DNA TGTGCCAGCAGGGTTGGACAGGGGACGCCTGGCTACACCTTC.